The T cell receptor beta chain under discussion was sequenced for a study of regulatory T cells in long-lasting Graves disease. Germline V lookup: CDR1 SGHAT, CDR2 FQNNGV. With 0 bases removed from V and 3 bases from J, the gap between germline ends came to 10 bases. This CDR3 has 15 residues. Arm-PCR with iRepertoire HTBI primers amplified the CDR3 regions for these TCR beta libraries. One entry per CDR3 protein results from TCRdb running MiXCR on the multiplex PCR reads. The table has a few hundred thousand distinct CDR3 sequences, roughly 13% seen once; the top ten hold about 10%. This clonotype has at least ten counts. Time point: newly diagnosed GD, antithyroid drugs for less than 3 months. Making the TCR library involved RNA that had been extracted from PBMCs. By American Thyroid Association guidelines, Graves' disease was diagnosed in the cohort. These records were also assigned to another study, of T cells in Graves' hyperthyroidism and ophthalmopathy.

The sequenced sample was peripheral blood mononuclear cells (PBMCs), obtained at new diagnosis, from a patient treated with antithyroid drugs. This receptor was obtained from a man aged 30 to 45 with Graves disease. The chain is built from TRBV11-2 and TRBJ2-3; a weak D match, TRBD2 (6 bases). The CDR3 reads CASSLDGRGTDTQYF. For the CDR3, the DNA is TGTGCCAGCAGCTTAGACGGGAGAGGGACAGATACGCAGTATTTT.